A single sample is the source of the 8 T cell receptor beta chains below, sequenced in a study of cytomegalovirus exposure and HLA in healthy donors. Amplification used 60 Vbeta primers and 13 Jbeta primers. Sequencing was performed with immunoSEQ multiplex PCR; in TCRdb, only in-frame clones are kept and a portion is missing. The sample lists approximately 140,000 clones, 78% seen once, with about 3% in the top ten. The sample comprised PBMCs. Every receptor here comes from a man aged 40-55 years in good health and CMV-seropositive.

CDR3 amino acids: CASSEVGWGPFYGYTF. The DNA for the CDR3 is TGTGCCAGCAGTGAAGTTGGGTGGGGCCCATTCTATGGCTACACCTTC. V and J are TRBV6-1 and TRBJ1-2; TRBD1 is a possible D gene (5 bases). Germline values: CDR1 MNHNS, CDR2 SASEGT. CDR3 length equals 16 residues. V shed 1 base and J shed 4 bases, with 16 bases lying between them.

The chain couples TRBV4-1 to TRBJ1-1; the match to TRBD1 covers 9 bases. Germline V CDR1 and CDR2: MGHRA, YSYEKL. The length of the CDR3 is 15 residues. The junction had 10 bases not matched to a gene; V was cut back by 3 bases and J by 8 bases. Written as DNA, the CDR3 is TGCGCCAGCAGCCAGCCCGCGACAGGGGGATTAGAAGCTTTCTTT. This translates into CASSQPATGGLEAFF.

The chain recombines TRBV7-2 with TRBJ2-2; possible D gene TRBD1, 6 bases. Germline lookup yields CDR1 SGHTA and CDR2 FQGNSA. The CDR3 spans 12 residues. Deletions cut 2 bases from V and 9 bases from J, with 7 bases between. In nucleotides, the CDR3 is TGTGCCAGCAGCTTAAGGGACAGGGAGCTGTTTTTT. Translated: CASSLRDRELFF.

This chain joins TRBV6-5 and TRBJ2-7; 8 bases are a match to TRBD2. The length of the CDR3 is 16 residues. The V segment lost 2 bases and the J segment 3 bases; nucleotides outside the gene matches: 9. CDR1 and CDR2 (germline): MNHEY, SVGAGI. In nucleotides, the CDR3 is TGTGCCAGCAGTTACGGACGGGCTAGCGGGCACTACGAGCAGTACTTC. It yields the protein CASSYGRASGHYEQYF.

The genes are TRBV19 and TRBJ2-1, with 9 positions matching TRBD2. The CDR3 consists of 15 residues. CDR1 and CDR2 from the germline V gene are LNHDA and SQIVND (reference sequence). J lost 4 bases, V lost 9 bases, and 10 bases had no gene match. The CDR3: CASRIGTSPYNEQFF. CDR3 DNA sequence: TGTGCCAGCAGGATAGGGACTAGCCCTTACAATGAGCAGTTCTTC.

J is TRBJ1-1 and V is TRBV2; D ambiguous. This CDR3 contains 14 residues. The germline CDR1 and CDR2 sequences are SNHLY and FYNNEI. V lost 7 bases and J 1 base, leaving 13 bases between the germline ends. CDR3 region: CASTTRFQNTEAFF. DNA of the CDR3: TGTGCCAGCACTACGAGGTTCCAGAACACTGAAGCTTTCTTT. Complete variable domain (other parts from reference TRBV2 and TRBJ1-1): EPEVTQTPSHQVTQMGQEVILRCVPISNHLYFYWYRQILGQKVEFLVSFYNNEISEKSEIFDDQFSVERPDGSNFTLKIRSTKLEDSAMYFCASTTRFQNTEAFFGQGTRLTVV.

This clone has a single count. The genes are TRBV6-5 and TRBJ2-2; D remains unclear. CDR3 length: 14 residues. Germline V gene data show CDR1 as MNHEY and CDR2 as SVGAGI. The V end was cut by 3 bases, the J end by 7 bases, with 12 bases between. The CDR3 sequence: CASSYYDPGGELFF. CDR3 in DNA: TGTGCCAGCAGTTATTACGACCCAGGCGGGGAGCTGTTTTTT.

The chain joins TRBV6-5 to TRBJ1-4; D gene uncertain. The germline V gene has CDR1 MNHEY and CDR2 SVGAGI. CDR3 length: 13 amino acids. The V and J ends lost 6 bases and 8 bases respectively, with 13 bases between them. The CDR3 sequence is CASSYDIGEKLFF. In nucleotides, the CDR3 is TGTGCCAGCAGCTACGACATTGGGGAAAAACTGTTTTTT.